These T cell receptor beta chains were read from a single sample in a study of blood T cell repertoires in COVID-19. TCRdb's copy holds only in-frame clones and misses some; the assay was immunoSEQ multiplex PCR. In the table there are 95,000 to 110,000 clones, around nine tenths of which are singletons. The sequenced sample was peripheral blood. These receptors all come from a woman over 75 in a cohort sampled during active COVID-19. Each CDR3 is given without its conserved first and last residue. The listing skips clone size in some rows; elsewhere it reads once, few, many or a size class.

ATSRDRDIGTF,TRBJ1-1,TRBV15,.
ATRSGGSNQPQH,TRBJ1-5,TRBV19,.
ASSPPGLAGVVDTQY,TRBJ2-3,TRBV2,.
ASSLSGGGPYNEQF,TRBJ2-1,TRBV11-3,.
ASSPGTGLDSPLH,TRBJ1-6,TRBV3-1/TRBV3-2,.
ASSSGTGGETQY,TRBJ2-5,TRBV7-9,.
ASSQDSGTGGIRVTRDYGYT,TRBJ1-2,TRBV4-2,few
ASSQSGVGEQF,TRBJ2-1,TRBV10-1,.
ASSYDLKQGLTNQPQH,TRBJ1-5,TRBV28,.
ASIPLGVGNTIY,TRBJ1-3,TRBV19,.
ASSVGGDSSYEQY,TRBJ2-7,TRBV18,.
ASGFIPSSGNTIY,TRBJ1-3,TRBV12-5,.
SAVGGRGGEQY,TRBJ2-7,TRBV29-1,.
ASSLAEATGSKLF,TRBJ1-4,TRBV7-2,.
ASSSEQTEQY,TRBJ2-7,TRBV5-1,.
ASSQDLGDQPQH,TRBJ1-5,TRBV4-1,.
ASVVLARETQY,TRBJ2-5,TRBV6-5,.
ASSLAGLANEQF,TRBJ2-1,TRBV5-1,.
ASSAKPTGGAFSGNTIY,TRBJ1-3,TRBV19,.
ASSPRDTKSGTEAF,TRBJ1-1,TRBV4-2,.
ASRSDGTSYNEQF,TRBJ2-1,TRBV5-1,.
ASSKPRQVSYEQY,TRBJ2-7,TRBV21-1,.
SVAPGLGNQPQH,TRBJ1-5,TRBV29-1,once
ASSQSDPIRDRGLNGELF,TRBJ2-2,TRBV23-1,.
ASSLDGRGGELF,TRBJ2-2,TRBV5-1,.
ASSQEGAGVGGYT,TRBJ1-2,TRBV3-1/TRBV3-2,.
ASRSGTTYGYT,TRBJ1-2,TRBV19,.
ASSNRTSLPKNIQY,TRBJ2-4,TRBV21-1,.
ASSRTGYEAF,TRBJ1-1,TRBV28,.
ASSQTGNNSPLH,TRBJ1-6,TRBV6-6,.
ASSLETGLGTEAF,TRBJ1-1,TRBV5-1,.